What follows describes a single T cell receptor (beta chain). No antigen is known for it. The sample holds no much larger clone one base away, and base qualities are not on file. The record originates from a study of T cells after yellow fever vaccination (dated by TCRdb to the late 2010s). A note on the overall study: The SMART-Seq v4 Ultra Low Input RNA kit was used to prepare libraries from fractions with low cell numbers. To follow T-cell clones before and after primary and booster YFV17D yellow fever vaccination, bulk TCR alpha and beta repertoires were sequenced over time. Two healthy male donors, one aged 18 to 30 and one aged 30 to 40 years, were included in the cohort. Blood was collected at multiple timepoints before and after primary and secondary immunization, and bulk PBMC replicates and cell subsets were isolated. The paper's findings and limits, for the study overall: A small share of clonotypes was detected in both CD4 and CD8 compartments, with the overlap likely arising from convergent recombination. Computational filtering was required because FACS-sorted repertoires could contain abundant contaminating clonotypes from the bulk population. Most clones expanded after primary vaccination were re-detected after the booster (almost 98% of CD4 and approximately 85% of CD8), suggesting broad memory maintenance. Compared with the primary T-cell response, the secondary T-cell response was weaker but faster, peaking on day 5 rather than day 15. Only a couple of donors were included in the study, so the extent to which the findings can be generalized is limited.

The data were produced on an Illumina NovaSeq 6000. TCR cDNA was synthesized by 5'RACE template switching, through which a universal primer site and unique molecular identifiers were introduced. Priming for cDNA synthesis came from both the TCR alpha and TCR beta constant segments. Two PCR steps were used to amplify libraries, with sample barcodes and sequencing adapters being added in the second step. Sequencing of the libraries was done on either Illumina HiSeq 2500 (2x100 bp) or NovaSeq (2x150 bp). The paper's processing steps were these. MIGEC was used to demultiplex reads and collapse the reads into UMI consensus sequences, and MiXCR was used for V(D)J alignment. Vaccine-responding clonotypes were identified with edgeR using replicate PBMC samples, with FDR below 0.01 and a log2 fold change above 5 up to day 15 being required. Each bulk clonotype was labeled CD4 or CD8 based on which sequenced repertoire, CD4 or CD8, contained the clonotype at higher abundance. TCRdb ran its own pipeline on the public reads, namely fastp trimming at Q25 and MiXCR clone calling, and kept in-frame beta chains. Duplicate CDR3 protein sequences are folded into a single record with the most common DNA and genes. The V and J calls here are based on TCRdb, not the publication. This sample comprises more than 300,000 distinct CDR3 sequences, around 4.5% of them detected only once. Of the sample, 19% is held by the ten largest clones.

V and J are trimmed by 8 bases and 2 bases, and the gene matches miss 6 bases of the junction. The germline V gene provides CDR1 MDHEN and CDR2 SYDVKM. Spanning cysteine to phenylalanine, the CDR3 consists of 14 amino acids. The CDR3 DNA has 42 bases and is translated from base 1. This sample's treatment or condition label indicates: live attenuated yellow fever vaccine strain. At each blood-draw timepoint, two biological replicates of bulk PBMCs were collected. PBMCs were isolated from peripheral blood using a standard Ficoll-Paque protocol. TriZol was used to extract RNA from bulk PBMCs, from CD4 and CD8 fractions, and from dextramer-positive and dextramer-negative fractions.

This specimen was PBMCs, taken 15 days after the yellow fever booster vaccination. The rearranged segments are TRBV28 and TRBJ2-3; TRBD2 agrees with 8 junctional bases. This sequence was found in a man aged 18 to 29 who received the YFV17D yellow fever vaccine. The DNA sequence is given as TGTGCCAGCTTCGGGGGGGGCGACACAGATACGCAGTATTTT. The translation is CASFGGGDTDTQYF.